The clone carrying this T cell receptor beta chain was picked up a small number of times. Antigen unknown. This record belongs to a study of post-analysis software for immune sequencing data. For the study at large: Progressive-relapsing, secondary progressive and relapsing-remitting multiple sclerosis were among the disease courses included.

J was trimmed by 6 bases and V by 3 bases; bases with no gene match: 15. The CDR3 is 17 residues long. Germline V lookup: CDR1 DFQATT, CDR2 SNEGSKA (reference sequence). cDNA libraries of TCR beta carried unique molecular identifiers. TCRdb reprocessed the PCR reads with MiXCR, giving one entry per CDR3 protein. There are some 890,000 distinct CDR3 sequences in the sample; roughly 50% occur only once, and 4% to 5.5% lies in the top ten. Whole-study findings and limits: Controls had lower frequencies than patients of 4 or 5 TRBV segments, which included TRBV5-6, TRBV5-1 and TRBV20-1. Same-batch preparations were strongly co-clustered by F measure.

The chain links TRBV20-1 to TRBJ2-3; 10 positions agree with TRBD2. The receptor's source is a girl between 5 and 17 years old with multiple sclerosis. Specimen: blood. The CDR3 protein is CSARDLSRAGGPDTQYF. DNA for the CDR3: TGCAGTGCTAGGGACCTCTCTAGAGCGGGAGGGCCGGATACGCAGTATTTT.